These 32 T cell receptor beta chains share one sample of origin, sequenced in a study of PD-1 blockade in classical Hodgkin lymphoma. Libraries were prepared by immunoSEQ multiplex PCR; TCRdb keeps only in-frame clonotypes and omits some of them. The sample holds roughly 140,000 clones, approximately 80% seen once. Each patient's relapse followed autologous stem cell transplantation, and brentuximab vedotin exposure varied. This specimen consisted of peripheral blood mononuclear cells (PBMCs), obtained before the second cycle of nivolumab. The origin of the receptors is a human donor with classical Hodgkin lymphoma.

The genes are TRBV2 and TRBJ2-3, with 11 bases identical to TRBD2. V lost 6 bases to trimming and J lost 8 bases; unmatched junction nucleotides: 16. The germline CDR1 and CDR2 sequences are SNHLY and FYNNEI. CDR3 length: 17 residues. As DNA, the CDR3 is TGTGCCAGCAGCCTAGCGGGGGGCCCCTGGTCACACGGTACGCAGTATTTT. It specifies CASSLAGGPWSHGTQYF.

The rearrangement joins TRBV7-3 to TRBJ2-7; 14 bases fit TRBD2. Germline lookup yields CDR1 SGHTA and CDR2 FQGTGA. V shed 3 bases and J 3 bases; nucleotides not matched to a gene: 7. The CDR3 runs to 17 residues. The CDR3 loop reads CASSFGTSGRIGYEQYF. In DNA form, the CDR3 reads TGTGCCAGCAGCTTCGGGACTAGCGGGAGAATAGGCTACGAGCAGTACTTC. The whole variable domain, remainder taken from reference TRBV7-3 and TRBJ2-7, is GAGVSQTPSNKVTEKGKYVELRCDPISGHTALYWYRQSLGQGPEFLIYFQGTGAADDSGLPNDRFFAVRPEGSVSTLKIQRTERGDSAVYLCASSFGTSGRIGYEQYFGPGTRLTVT.

The chain employs TRBV6-4 and TRBJ1-5; TRBD1 is a possible D gene (6 bases). The CDR3 loop spans 13 amino acids. Trimming shortened V by 3 bases and J by 9 bases, and 12 bases separated the two germline ends. Germline V gene lookup returns CDR1 MRHNA and CDR2 SNTAGT. This CDR3 is CASSDEGGGPQHF. In nucleotides, the CDR3 is TGTGCCAGCAGTGATGAGGGGGGTGGGCCCCAGCATTTT.

This clone came up a few times. The rearrangement uses TRBV4-1 and TRBJ2-2, with TRBD2 identical over 12 bases. Losses at the gene ends were 4 bases for V and 1 base for J; bases not matched to a gene: 10. CDR3 length: 19 residues. Germline CDR1 is MGHRA and CDR2 is YSYEKL. The CDR3 protein is CASSPQLQGLAGNTGELFF. The CDR3 nucleotides read TGCGCCAGCAGCCCCCAGCTCCAGGGACTAGCGGGGAACACCGGGGAGCTGTTTTTT.

This clone was observed at least ten times. The chain employs TRBV5-5 and TRBJ2-3, with D possibly being TRBD2 (5 bases). Germline CDR1 and CDR2: SGHKS and YYEKEE (reference sequence). The length of the CDR3 is 14 residues. V was cut by 4 bases and J by 1 base, with 10 bases left in between. CDR3 in amino acids: CASSPEVGTDTQYF. The CDR3 DNA sequence: TGTGCCAGCAGCCCGGAGGTGGGCACAGATACGCAGTATTTT.

The CDR3 here is CASSLLGGELFF. DNA of the CDR3: TGCGCCAGCAGCTTGTTGGGCGGGGAGCTGTTTTTT. The chain uses TRBV5-1 and TRBJ2-2; D ambiguous. Germline CDR1 is SGHRS and CDR2 is YFSETQ. The CDR3 extends over 12 amino acids. Trimming took off 1 base at V and 7 bases at J, with 5 bases between the two ends.

V and J are TRBV6-6 and TRBJ2-5, with 10 bases that match TRBD1. Losses at the gene ends were 5 bases for V and 5 bases for J; bases not matched to a gene: 5. This CDR3 comprises 14 residues. Germline values: CDR1 MNHNY, CDR2 SVGAGI (reference sequence). In nucleotides, the CDR3 is TGTGCCAGCAGTACGGGACAGGGGATGGAGACCCAGTACTTC. It is translated as CASSTGQGMETQYF.

The chain has TRBV4-2 and TRBJ2-2; TRBD2 matches at 8 bases. The CDR3 length is 17 residues. The germline gives CDR1 LGHNA, CDR2 YNFKEQ. V was pared by 3 bases and J by 6 bases, with 12 bases of the junction left unmatched. Here the CDR3 DNA reads TGTGCCAGCAGCCAGAACTCCGGGACTAGTTTGGCCGGGGAGCTGTTTTTT. The encoded protein is CASSQNSGTSLAGELFF.

The J gene is TRBJ1-5, the V gene TRBV11-2; D uncertain. Trimming shortened V by 5 bases and J by 0 bases, and 14 bases separated the two germline ends. The CDR3 sequence is 16 residues long. The germline CDR1 and CDR2 sequences are SGHAT and FQNNGV. DNA for the CDR3: TGTGCCAGCAGCCCTTCGTTCCCTTATAGCAATCAGCCCCAGCATTTT. The encoded protein is CASSPSFPYSNQPQHF.

The chain recombines TRBV7-2 with TRBJ2-3; 11 nucleotides match TRBD2. The trim removed 6 bases at V and 6 bases at J, leaving 11 bases unmatched. This CDR3 has 16 amino acids. Per the germline V gene, CDR1 is SGHTA and CDR2 is FQGNSA. The CDR3 coding sequence is TGTGCCAGCAGATCGACCCTAGCGGGAGGATGGGATACGCAGTATTTT. It encodes CASRSTLAGGWDTQYF. The variable domain in full, with the rest retrieved from reference TRBV7-2 and TRBJ2-3, is GAGVSQSPSNKVTEKGKDVELRCDPISGHTALYWYRQSLGQGLEFLIYFQGNSAPDKSGLPSDRFSAERTGGSVSTLTIQRTQQEDSAVYLCASRSTLAGGWDTQYFGPGTRLTVL.

The chain joins TRBV6-6 to TRBJ2-5; tentatively, D is TRBD1 (6 bases). Trimming pared 6 bases from V and 13 bases from J, leaving 15 bases between. CDR3 length: 11 residues. Germline CDR1 is MNHNY and CDR2 is SVGAGI (reference sequence). For the CDR3, the DNA is TGTGCCAGCAGCGCCGGACAGTCGTTGTACTTC. Translation: CASSAGQSLYF.

The chain joins TRBV5-1 to TRBJ2-5; D remains unclear. V lost 4 bases to trimming and J lost 1 base, with 5 bases between them. The V gene's germline CDR1 is SGHRS and CDR2 YFSETQ. The CDR3 has 12 amino acids. In DNA, the CDR3 is TGCGCCAGCAGCAGCCCCCAAGAGACCCAGTACTTC. The encoded protein is CASSSPQETQYF.

This clone occurred once. The chain uses TRBV7-9 and TRBJ1-2; maybe TRBD1 (5 bases). The germline gives CDR1 SEHNR, CDR2 FQNEAQ (reference sequence). The CDR3 spans 16 residues. V lost 5 bases, J lost 5 bases, and 21 bases lay in between. The DNA for the CDR3 is TGTGCCAGCAGCCCGAGCGGGCCGGGACGAGCGTATGGCTACACCTTC. Protein: CASSPSGPGRAYGYTF.

The chain combines TRBV27 with TRBJ1-1, with a possible D match to TRBD1 (6 bases). V lost 7 bases and J 4 bases, leaving 13 bases between the germline ends. The CDR3 runs to 13 residues. Looked up from germline, CDR1 is MNHEY and CDR2 is SMNVEV (reference sequence). CDR3 sequence (DNA): TGTGCCAGCAAGAACAGGGAGGGCACTGAAGCTTTCTTT. This codes for CASKNREGTEAFF.

To note about this clone: The identical CDR3 is also encoded by other nucleotide sequences in the sample. The gene calls are TRBV18 and TRBJ2-2; a possible D gene is TRBD1 (6 bases). The CDR3 has 15 residues. The V and J ends lost 3 bases and 2 bases respectively, with 10 bases between them. CDR1 is KGHSH and CDR2 is LQKENI in the germline V gene. The CDR3 sequence is CASSPDSANTGELFF. In nucleotides, the CDR3 is TGTGCCAGCTCACCGGACAGCGCAAACACCGGGGAGCTGTTTTTT. Together with reference TRBV18 and TRBJ2-2, the CDR3 gives the full variable domain: NAGVMQNPRHLVRRRGQEARLRCSPMKGHSHVYWYRQLPEEGLKFMVYLQKENIIDESGMPKERFSAEFPKEGPSILRIQQVVRGDSAAYFCASSPDSANTGELFFGEGSRLTVL.

The chain couples TRBV28 to TRBJ1-2; D call uncertain. V dropped 1 base and J dropped 6 bases, with 12 bases sitting between them. Germline CDR1 MDHEN, CDR2 SYDVKM. The CDR3 is 14 amino acids. CDR3 amino acids: CASSLLTGGHGYTF. The DNA for the CDR3 is TGTGCCAGCAGTTTATTGACCGGCGGACATGGCTACACCTTC.

This chain connects TRBV15 to TRBJ1-1, with D uncertain. V was clipped by 1 base and J by 8 bases, with 8 bases between them. CDR1 LNHNV and CDR2 YYDKDF come from the germline V gene (reference sequence). This CDR3 spans 12 amino acids. CDR3 sequence: CATSRGPEEAFF. CDR3 in DNA: TGTGCCACCAGCAGAGGGCCAGAAGAAGCTTTCTTT.

This rearrangement joins TRBV18 to TRBJ2-5; D is undetermined. The CDR3 spans 13 residues. Looked up from germline, CDR1 is KGHSH and CDR2 is LQKENI. Trimming stripped 4 bases from V and 1 base from J, with 7 bases between. CDR3 residues: CASSLNPQETQYF. CDR3 sequence (DNA): TGTGCCAGCTCACTAAACCCCCAAGAGACCCAGTACTTC.

The chain links TRBV29-1 to TRBJ1-1; 8 nucleotides align to TRBD1. This CDR3 region has 14 residues. Germline lookup yields CDR1 SQVTM and CDR2 ANQGSEA. V lost 1 base to trimming and J lost 1 base; unmatched junction nucleotides: 2. The CDR3 DNA reads TGCAGCGTTGAAGGAGGACAGGGGAACACTGAAGCTTTCTTT. The encoded protein is CSVEGGQGNTEAFF. The full variable domain, completed using reference TRBV29-1 and TRBJ1-1, is SAVISQKPSRDICQRGTSLTIQCQVDSQVTMMFWYRQQPGQSLTLIATANQGSEATYESGFVIDKFPISRPNLTFSTLTVSNMSPEDSSIYLCSVEGGQGNTEAFFGQGTRLTVV.

The chain has TRBV28 and TRBJ1-4; D is uncertain. Germline loops: CDR1 MDHEN, CDR2 SYDVKM. The V end lost 1 base, the J end lost 0 bases, and 12 bases lay between the germline ends. This CDR3 is built from 17 residues. In DNA form, the CDR3 reads TGTGCCAGCAGTTTATCCTTCGCCCGCGCAACTAATGAAAAACTGTTTTTT. Translation gives CASSLSFARATNEKLFF.

The genes are TRBV19 and TRBJ2-1; TRBD2 agrees at 13 bases. This CDR3 comprises 16 residues. CDR1 LNHDA and CDR2 SQIVND come from the germline V gene (reference sequence). With V trimmed by 3 bases and J by 8 bases, 7 bases remained unmatched. The CDR3 reads CASSIELAGGPDEQFF. In nucleotides, the CDR3 is TGTGCCAGTAGTATCGAACTAGCGGGAGGGCCCGATGAGCAGTTCTTC.

This chain joins TRBV5-5 and TRBJ2-7; 8 bases match TRBD1. V dropped 2 bases and J dropped 5; count of bases not matched to a gene: 12. Looked up from germline, CDR1 is SGHKS and CDR2 is YYEKEE (reference sequence). The CDR3 extends over 16 amino acids. The CDR3 bases are TGTGCCAGCAGCTTAGCGACCCGGACAGGGTCCGACGAGCAGTACTTC. This gives the protein CASSLATRTGSDEQYF.

V usage is TRBV7-3 and J usage is TRBJ2-3; D is uncertain. CDR3 length equals 13 residues. Germline V gives CDR1 SGHTA, CDR2 FQGTGA. V was cut by 5 bases and J by 3 bases, with 9 bases left in between. This CDR3 reads CASSIQTTDTQYF. For the CDR3, the DNA is TGTGCCAGCAGCATACAGACTACAGATACGCAGTATTTT.

The chain joins TRBV7-9 to TRBJ2-7; weak D call: TRBD2 (5 bases). The CDR3 extends over 12 amino acids. V gave up 0 bases and J gave up 7 bases, with 7 bases separating them. From germline, CDR1 is SEHNR and CDR2 FQNEAQ (reference sequence). The CDR3 region has the DNA TGTGCCAGCAGCTTAGCCGGGATTGAGCAGTACTTC. It specifies CASSLAGIEQYF.

This sequence joins TRBV28 and TRBJ2-1, with a possible D match to TRBD2 (7 bases). The germline V gene has CDR1 MDHEN and CDR2 SYDVKM. Trimming left V 2 bases short and J 5 bases short, with 13 bases between. The CDR3 runs to 15 residues. This chain's CDR3 is CASSLGGGGHNEQFF. As DNA, the CDR3 is TGTGCCAGCAGTTTAGGTGGGGGGGGCCACAATGAGCAGTTCTTC.

The chain employs TRBV28 and TRBJ1-1; 7 nucleotides align to TRBD1. The germline CDR1 and CDR2 sequences are MDHEN and SYDVKM. J was trimmed by 6 bases and V by 3 bases; bases with no gene match: 4. This CDR3 contains 13 residues. The CDR3 region has the DNA TGTGCCAGCAGTTTGACAGGGATCCCTGAAGCTTTCTTT. Protein: CASSLTGIPEAFF. The whole variable domain, remainder taken from reference TRBV28 and TRBJ1-1, is DVKVTQSSRYLVKRTGEKVFLECVQDMDHENMFWYRQDPGLGLRLIYFSYDVKMKEKGDIPEGYSVSREKKERFSLILESASTNQTSMYLCASSLTGIPEAFFGQGTRLTVV.

The chain links TRBV27 to TRBJ1-2; 8 bases are shared with TRBD1. This CDR3 contains 13 residues. Germline V gene sequence: CDR1 MNHEY, CDR2 SMNVEV (reference sequence). V lost 3 bases to trimming and J lost 7 bases; unmatched junction nucleotides: 4. The CDR3 DNA follows: TGTGCCAGCAGTTTTTGGACAGGGATTGGCTACACCTTC. Translation gives CASSFWTGIGYTF.

V and J are TRBV9 and TRBJ1-3, with 9 bases matching TRBD1. The V gene end was trimmed by 0 bases and the J gene end by 4 bases; junction bases not matched to a gene: 2. In germline, CDR1 is SGDLS, CDR2 YYNGEE. This CDR3 spans 15 amino acids. The CDR3 nucleotides are TGTGCCAGCAGCGTAGCCGGGACAGGGGGAAACACCATATATTTT. This translates into CASSVAGTGGNTIYF.

The chain joins TRBV7-9 to TRBJ2-2; 8 bases match TRBD2. This CDR3 region has 16 residues. Germline assignment: CDR1 SEHNR and CDR2 FQNEAQ (reference sequence). Trimming took 5 bases from V and 0 from J; bases not matched to a gene: 5. CDR3 sequence: CASSARGLANTGELFF. CDR3 DNA sequence: TGTGCCAGCAGCGCCAGGGGACTAGCGAACACCGGGGAGCTGTTTTTT.

The rearrangement uses TRBV4-3 and TRBJ2-2; D not certain. Germline CDR1 LGHNA, CDR2 YSLEER. Trimming cost V 0 bases and J 1 base, with 6 bases left between them. The CDR3 loop spans 15 amino acids. CDR3 sequence (DNA): TGCGCCAGCAGCCAAGAGCCGGTGAACACCGGGGAGCTGTTTTTT. Translating it yields CASSQEPVNTGELFF.

V is TRBV7-9 and J is TRBJ1-4; D possibly corresponds to TRBD1 (5 bases). The CDR3 runs to 13 residues. Germline CDR1 SEHNR, CDR2 FQNEAQ (reference sequence). With 5 bases removed from V and 7 bases from J, the gap between germline ends came to 11 bases. The CDR3 sequence: CASSRDYSEKLFF. The DNA for the CDR3 is TGTGCCAGCAGCCGGGACTATAGTGAAAAACTGTTTTTT.

Notes on this clone: This may arise from a read error, as a much more abundant clone is one base away. The chain links TRBV7-3 to TRBJ1-5, with TRBD1 matching 7 bases. With 5 bases clipped from V and 2 bases from J, the junction kept 0 bases outside the gene matches. The germline CDR1 and CDR2 sequences are SGHTA and FQGTGA. This CDR3 is 13 amino acids long. CDR3 DNA: TGTGCCAGCAGCGGGACAGGCAATCAGCCCCAGCATTTT. Translation gives CASSGTGNQPQHF.